This passage covers 10 T cell receptor beta chains from one sample sequenced in a study of blood T cell repertoires in COVID-19. The data were produced by immunoSEQ multiplex PCR, yet TCRdb's version contains in-frame clones alone and is incomplete. This sample has about 400,000 clones, with 70% to 90% found just once. The sample consisted of peripheral blood. Every receptor here comes from a man aged 35 to 55 with acute or convalescent COVID-19.

This sequence joins TRBV30 and TRBJ2-1; tentatively, D is TRBD2 (7 bases). Trimming took off 2 bases at V and 9 bases at J, with 14 bases between the two ends. Germline CDR1 GTSNPN, CDR2 SVGIG (reference sequence). The CDR3 is 13 residues long. The CDR3 DNA sequence: TGTGCCTGGAGTCCTACGAGGGGGGGTGAGCAGTTCTTC. This gives the protein CAWSPTRGGEQFF.

The chain couples TRBV5-4 to TRBJ1-2; 8 nucleotides agree with TRBD1. The CDR3 spans 12 residues. Germline CDR1 and CDR2: SGHNT and YYREEE (reference sequence). The junction had 1 base not matched to a gene; V was cut back by 4 bases and J by 5 bases. As DNA, the CDR3 is TGTGCCAGCAGCGGACAGGGTTATGGCTACACCTTC. This gives the protein CASSGQGYGYTF.

CDR3 DNA sequence: TGTGCCAGCAGCTCACTCGGGACAGGGAACTACGAGCAGTACTTC. Amino acid sequence: CASSSLGTGNYEQYF. The chain links TRBV7-9 to TRBJ2-7; the match to TRBD1 covers 9 bases. Per germline, CDR1 SEHNR and CDR2 FQNEAQ (reference sequence). The length of the CDR3 is 15 residues. The J segment lost 3 bases and the V segment lost 4 bases, leaving 7 bases of the junction unmatched.

The CDR3 is CSARGYEQYF. The CDR3, as DNA: TGCAGTGCCCGCGGCTACGAGCAGTACTTC. V is TRBV20-1 and J is TRBJ2-7; no clear D. With 6 bases removed from V and 3 bases from J, the gap between germline ends came to 6 bases. The CDR3 runs 10 residues. In germline, CDR1 is DFQATT, CDR2 SNEGSKA (reference sequence).

The chain carries TRBV7-8 and TRBJ2-7; 14 nucleotides align to TRBD2. The V and J ends lost 5 bases and 1 base, in that order; junction bases with no gene match: 4. This CDR3 has 16 residues. Per germline, CDR1 SGHVS and CDR2 FQNEAQ. CDR3 sequence (DNA): TGTGCCAGCAGCCAGACTAGCGGGGGGGGATCCTACGAGCAGTACTTC. Translating it yields CASSQTSGGGSYEQYF.

The chain is built from TRBV9 and TRBJ1-5; D not resolved. The CDR3 has 17 residues. The germline V gene has CDR1 SGDLS and CDR2 YYNGEE. V was cut by 3 bases and J by 2 bases, with 18 bases left in between. The CDR3 loop is CASSAGGGDWGNQPQHF. CDR3 bases: TGTGCCAGCAGCGCCGGAGGAGGCGACTGGGGCAATCAGCCCCAGCATTTT. Variable domain in full (rest from reference TRBV9 and TRBJ1-5): DSGVTQTPKHLITATGQRVTLRCSPRSGDLSVYWYQQSLDQGLQFLIQYYNGEERAKGNILERFSAQQFPDLHSELNLSSLELGDSALYFCASSAGGGDWGNQPQHFGDGTRLSIL.

CDR3 sequence reads: CASSLSDRGANGYTF. As DNA, the CDR3 is TGTGCCAGCAGTTTATCGGACAGGGGTGCGAATGGCTACACCTTC. The V call is TRBV28, the J call TRBJ1-2; 9 nucleotides align to TRBD1. The CDR3 totals 15 residues. Looked up from germline, CDR1 is MDHEN and CDR2 is SYDVKM. V lost 1 base and J lost 6; bases outside the gene matches: 6.

This sequence joins TRBV7-2 and TRBJ1-6; 7 bases are a match to TRBD1. From germline, CDR1 is SGHTA and CDR2 FQGNSA. This CDR3 region has 14 residues. Trimming cost V 2 bases and J 9 bases; bases outside gene matches: 4. CDR3 nucleotides: TGTGCCAGCAGCTTATCAGGGGGTAGTTCACCCCTCCACTTT. It encodes CASSLSGGSSPLHF.

This chain links TRBV10-2 with TRBJ1-2; unclear D gene. The CDR3 is 13 amino acids. V lost 3 bases and J lost 6, with 11 bases in between. In germline, CDR1 is WSHSY, CDR2 SAAADI. The CDR3 DNA reads as TGCGCCAGCAGTGATGGGGAGGCGCATGGCTACACCTTC. Translating it yields CASSDGEAHGYTF.

The V and J genes are TRBV27 and TRBJ1-2; TRBD1 aligns across 9 bases. Trimming removed 4 bases from V and 5 bases from J; junction bases left unmatched: 2. Germline CDR1 and CDR2: MNHEY and SMNVEV (reference sequence). The CDR3 has 13 amino acids. CDR3 bases: TGTGCCAGCAGTTCGGGACAGGGTTATGGCTACACCTTC. This encodes CASSSGQGYGYTF.